The 7 T cell receptor beta chains listed next were all sequenced from one sample in a study of blood T cell repertoires in COVID-19. Generated by immunoSEQ multiplex PCR, the TCRdb table keeps only in-frame clones and is missing some. Here the sample spans about 47,000 clones, more than 65% being singletons. Sequencing used peripheral blood. These receptors were collected from a woman aged 70-85 years with acute or convalescent COVID-19.

This chain connects TRBV5-4 to TRBJ2-3; TRBD1 matches 9 bases. V lost 2 bases, J lost 5 bases, and 9 bases stayed unmatched. Germline lookup yields CDR1 SGHNT and CDR2 YYREEE (reference sequence). The CDR3 length is 16 residues. This chain's CDR3 is CASSFLLGQGKDTQYF. DNA for the CDR3: TGTGCCAGCAGCTTCCTTTTGGGACAGGGAAAAGATACGCAGTATTTT.

The chain couples TRBV6-2 or TRBV6-3 to TRBJ1-6; 8 bases map to TRBD1. The ends lost 6 bases at V and 5 bases at J; junction bases unmatched: 12. Germline values: CDR1 MNHEY, CDR2 SVGEGT. The CDR3 length is 17 residues. The CDR3 nucleotides are TGTGCCAGCAGCCGGGACAGGAGGGCCTATGATAATTCACCCCTCCACTTT. It specifies CASSRDRRAYDNSPLHF.

This clone has only a few counts. The chain joins TRBV27 to TRBJ1-2, with 9 bases matching TRBD1. CDR1 and CDR2 (germline): MNHEY, SMNVEV (reference sequence). V lost 2 bases to trimming and J lost 3 bases; unmatched junction nucleotides: 10. The CDR3 covers 17 residues. Here the CDR3 reads CASSLRTGGTGHYGYTF. The CDR3 DNA follows: TGTGCCAGCAGTTTAAGGACTGGCGGGACAGGGCACTATGGCTACACCTTC.

This clone was recorded a few times. The chain links TRBV7-2 to TRBJ2-3; D is unresolved. CDR3 length equals 16 residues. Trimming removed 2 bases at V and 4 bases at J, with 16 bases between. Germline V gene lookup returns CDR1 SGHTA and CDR2 FQGNSA. The CDR3 bases are TGTGCCAGCAGCTTATGGCACACCGCCCGGGCAGATACGCAGTATTTT. Amino acid sequence: CASSLWHTARADTQYF.

V and J are TRBV5-1 and TRBJ2-1, with D possibly TRBD1 on 5 matching bases. CDR3 size: 15 residues. Trimming stripped 0 bases from V and 5 bases from J, with 12 bases between. Germline V gives CDR1 SGHRS, CDR2 YFSETQ. CDR3 protein: CASSLDAGLHNEQFF. The DNA for the CDR3 is TGCGCCAGCAGCTTGGATGCAGGGTTACACAATGAGCAGTTCTTC.

This rearrangement joins TRBV6-4 to TRBJ2-1, with 9 bases fitting TRBD2. There are 15 residues in the CDR3. CDR1 is MRHNA and CDR2 is SNTAGT in the germline V gene. Trimming cost V 0 bases and J 7 bases; bases outside gene matches: 4. CDR3 loop: CASSDSGLASNEQFF. The CDR3 region has the DNA TGTGCCAGCAGTGACTCGGGACTAGCCTCGAATGAGCAGTTCTTC.

V usage is TRBV5-4 and J usage is TRBJ1-1; 9 bases fit TRBD1. CDR1 SGHNT and CDR2 YYREEE come from the germline V gene (reference sequence). The CDR3 sequence is 15 residues long. The J segment lost 6 bases and the V segment lost 5 bases, leaving 11 bases of the junction unmatched. The CDR3 spells CASRPPGTGPAEAFF. In nucleotides, the CDR3 is TGTGCCAGCAGACCTCCCGGGACAGGGCCCGCTGAAGCTTTCTTT. Filled out from reference TRBV5-4 and TRBJ1-1, the complete variable domain reads ETGVTQSPTHLIKTRGQQVTLRCSSQSGHNTVSWYQQALGQGPQFIFQYYREEENGRGNFPPRFSGLQFPNYSSELNVNALELDDSALYLCASRPPGTGPAEAFFGQGTRLTVV.